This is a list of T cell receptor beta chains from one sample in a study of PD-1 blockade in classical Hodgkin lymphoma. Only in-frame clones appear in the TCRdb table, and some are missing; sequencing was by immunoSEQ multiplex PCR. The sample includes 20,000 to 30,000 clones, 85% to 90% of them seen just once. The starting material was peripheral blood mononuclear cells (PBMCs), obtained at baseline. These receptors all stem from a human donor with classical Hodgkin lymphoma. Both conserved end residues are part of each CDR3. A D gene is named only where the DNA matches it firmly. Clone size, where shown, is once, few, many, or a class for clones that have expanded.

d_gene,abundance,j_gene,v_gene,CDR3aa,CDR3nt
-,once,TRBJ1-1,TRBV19,CASTSQPGGNTEAFF,TGTGCCAGTACCTCCCAACCGGGCGGGAACACTGAAGCTTTCTTT
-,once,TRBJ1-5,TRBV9,CASSVGGSDQPQHF,TGTGCCAGCAGCGTAGGGGGGAGCGATCAGCCCCAGCATTTT
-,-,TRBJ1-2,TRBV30,CAWGSPPRGYGYTF,TGTGCCTGGGGGTCCCCCCCGCGGGGCTATGGCTACACCTTC
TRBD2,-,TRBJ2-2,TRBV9,CASSPLVSGGWNTGELFF,TGTGCCAGCAGCCCCTTGGTTAGCGGGGGGTGGAACACCGGGGAGCTGTTTTTT
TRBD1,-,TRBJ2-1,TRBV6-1,CASSELGQAYNEQFF,TGTGCCAGCAGTGAGTTGGGACAGGCCTACAATGAGCAGTTCTTC
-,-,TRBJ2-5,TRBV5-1,CASSFQGPSEETQYF,TGCGCCAGCAGCTTCCAGGGACCAAGCGAAGAGACCCAGTACTTC
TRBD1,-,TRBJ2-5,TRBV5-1,CASSEQGARETQYF,TGCGCCAGCAGCGAACAGGGGGCGCGGGAGACCCAGTACTTC
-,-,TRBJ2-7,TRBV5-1,CASSLLGSYEQYF,TGCGCCAGCAGCTTGTTAGGGTCCTACGAGCAGTACTTC
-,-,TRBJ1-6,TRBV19,CASSTRYGENSPLHF,TGTGCCAGTAGTACCCGTTATGGGGAGAATTCACCCCTCCACTTT
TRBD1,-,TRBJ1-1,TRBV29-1,CSVEGRQGAIEAFF,TGCAGCGTTGAAGGGAGACAGGGGGCTATTGAAGCTTTCTTT
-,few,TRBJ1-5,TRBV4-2,CASSQDNSQGWGQPQHF,TGTGCCAGCAGCCAAGATAATAGCCAGGGCTGGGGTCAGCCCCAGCATTTT
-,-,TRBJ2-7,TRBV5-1,CASSIQGYEQYF,TGCGCCAGCAGCATACAGGGCTACGAGCAGTACTTC
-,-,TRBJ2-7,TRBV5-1,CASSPLEAAYEQYF,TGCGCCAGCAGCCCACTAGAAGCTGCCTACGAGCAGTACTTC
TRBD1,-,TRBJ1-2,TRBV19,CASSTRQGVRTNYGYTF,TGTGCCAGTAGTACTCGACAGGGGGTTAGGACTAACTATGGCTACACCTTC
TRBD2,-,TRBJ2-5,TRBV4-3,CASSQDSGGVGETQYF,TGCGCCAGCAGCCAAGATTCTGGGGGGGTTGGGGAGACCCAGTACTTC
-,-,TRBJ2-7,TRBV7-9,CASSLEGGLYEQYF,TGTGCCAGCAGCTTAGAAGGGGGACTCTACGAGCAGTACTTC
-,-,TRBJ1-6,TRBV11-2,CASSLEGARSPLHF,TGTGCCAGCAGCTTAGAGGGGGCGCGGTCACCCCTCCACTTT
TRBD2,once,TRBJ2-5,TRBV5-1,CASSLSGGVVETQYF,TGCGCCAGCAGCTTATCCGGGGGGGTGGTAGAGACCCAGTACTTC
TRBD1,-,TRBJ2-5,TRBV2,CASLGTVPPGTQYF,TGTGCCAGTCTAGGGACAGTGCCACCGGGGACCCAGTACTTC
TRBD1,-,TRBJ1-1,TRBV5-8,CASRPVDRLNTEAFF,TGTGCCAGCAGGCCGGTGGACAGGTTGAACACTGAAGCTTTCTTT
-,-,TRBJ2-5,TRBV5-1,CASSQAGSEETQYF,TGCGCCAGCAGTCAAGCCGGGTCCGAAGAGACCCAGTACTTC
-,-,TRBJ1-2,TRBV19,CASSIEGGDRDYGYTF,TGTGCCAGTAGTATCGAAGGCGGCGACCGGGACTATGGCTACACCTTC
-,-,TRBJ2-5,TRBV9,CASSLAAGQETQYF,TGTGCCAGCAGCTTGGCGGCAGGTCAAGAGACCCAGTACTTC
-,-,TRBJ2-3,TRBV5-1,CASSKASTDTQYF,TGCGCCAGCAGCAAGGCTAGCACAGATACGCAGTATTTT
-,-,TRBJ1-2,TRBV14,CASSQDLGLRGHGYTF,TGTGCCAGCAGCCAAGATCTCGGCCTACGTGGCCATGGCTACACCTTC
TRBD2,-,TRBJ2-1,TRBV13,CASSFPAGGRYNEQFF,TGTGCCAGCAGCTTTCCAGCGGGGGGGCGGTACAATGAGCAGTTCTTC
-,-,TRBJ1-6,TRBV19,CASSPGAENSPLHF,TGTGCCAGTAGTCCGGGGGCCGAAAATTCACCCCTCCACTTT
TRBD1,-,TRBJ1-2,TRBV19,CASSPKTGVLNYGYTF,TGTGCCAGTAGTCCTAAGACAGGGGTTCTTAACTATGGCTACACCTTC
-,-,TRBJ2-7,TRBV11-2,CASSLGTGREQYF,TGTGCCAGCAGCTTAGGTACAGGGCGGGAGCAGTACTTC
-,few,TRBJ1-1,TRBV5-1,CASSLAGTRLNTEAFF,TGCGCCAGCAGCTTGGCCGGAACGCGACTGAACACTGAAGCTTTCTTT
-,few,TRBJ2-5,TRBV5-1,CASSSDGQETQYF,TGCGCCAGCAGCTCGGACGGCCAAGAGACCCAGTACTTC
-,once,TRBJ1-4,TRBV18,CASSRVDEKLFF,TGTGCCAGCTCAAGGGTCGATGAAAAACTGTTTTTT
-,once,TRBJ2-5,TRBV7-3,CASSEGSGETQYF,TGTGCCAGCAGTGAAGGGTCCGGGGAGACCCAGTACTTC
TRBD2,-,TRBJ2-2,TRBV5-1,CASSELAGGGNTGELFF,TGCGCCAGCAGCGAACTAGCGGGGGGTGGAAACACCGGGGAGCTGTTTTTT
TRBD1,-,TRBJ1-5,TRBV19,CASSTDPGQEYQPQHF,TGTGCCAGTAGTACTGATCCGGGACAGGAATATCAGCCCCAGCATTTT
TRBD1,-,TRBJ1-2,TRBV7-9,CASSLISGGAGNYGYTF,TGTGCCAGCAGCTTAATCTCAGGGGGCGCCGGAAACTATGGCTACACCTTC
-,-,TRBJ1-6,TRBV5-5,CASSLADSNSPLHF,TGTGCCAGCAGCTTGGCCGACTCTAATTCACCCCTCCACTTT
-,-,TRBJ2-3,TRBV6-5,CASSSPDRGSDTQYF,TGTGCCAGCAGTTCCCCGGACCGTGGGTCAGATACGCAGTATTTT
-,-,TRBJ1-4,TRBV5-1,CASSLGGIGNEKLFF,TGCGCCAGCAGCTTGGGAGGGATCGGAAATGAAAAACTGTTTTTT
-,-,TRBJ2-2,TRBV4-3,CASSQEWGVATGELFF,TGCGCCAGCAGCCAAGAGTGGGGGGTGGCCACCGGGGAGCTGTTTTTT
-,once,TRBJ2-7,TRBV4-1,CASSQDYGFEQYF,TGCGCCAGCAGCCAAGATTACGGATTCGAGCAGTACTTC